This record looks at one TCR beta chain sequence and its context. Trimming removed 7 bases from V and 6 bases from J; junction bases left unmatched: 15. The CDR3 runs to 16 residues. Germline-derived CDR1 and CDR2 are MNHEY and SMNVEV (reference sequence). The source of the sample is a study of technical replicates of blood from several donors. This table comes from immunoSEQ multiplex PCR, and its TCRdb copy is limited to in-frame clones, with some not included. Found here are about 72,000 clones, around nine tenths of them singletons; the top ten hold around 0.34%. This receptor was obtained from a human donor in good health. The sequencing sample was made of T cells isolated from PBMCs. This sequence joins TRBV27 and TRBJ2-3; TRBD1 agrees at 8 bases. Here the CDR3 DNA reads TGTGCCAGCACCAGTTTGGCGAGACAGGGGCGCGATACGCAGTATTTT. It codes for CASTSLARQGRDTQYF.